The 6 T cell receptor beta chains in this list originate from one sample, sequenced in a study of T-cell memory formation after mild COVID-19. Each CDR3 protein is one row after TCRdb ran MiXCR on the 5' RACE reads. The sample records 280,000 or so distinct CDR3 sequences, roughly 18% being singletons. Sequenced input: PBMCs or a T cell subset sorted from them (not recorded which). The receptors shown here come from a man between 18 and 29 years old who had mild COVID-19 (a few samples of this study predate the infection). Cell type and time point are not known.

This chain connects TRBV7-2 to TRBJ2-5, with 12 nucleotides matching TRBD2. Germline lookup yields CDR1 SGHTA and CDR2 FQGNSA. This CDR3 has 18 amino acids. V shed 5 bases, J shed 3 bases, and the junction held 13 bases outside the gene matches. CDR3: CASSRLAGGPGFEETQYF. The CDR3 DNA follows: TGTGCCAGCAGCCGTCTAGCGGGGGGGCCAGGGTTCGAAGAGACCCAGTACTTC.

This clonotype came up a few times. The chain employs TRBV28 and TRBJ2-5; 13 bases are shared with TRBD2. The V segment lost 3 bases and the J segment 5 bases; nucleotides outside the gene matches: 12. The length of the CDR3 is 18 residues. Per the germline V gene, CDR1 is MDHEN and CDR2 is SYDVKM. CDR3: CASSFGTSGETPFETQYF. In DNA form, the CDR3 reads TGTGCCAGCAGTTTTGGGACTAGCGGGGAAACCCCGTTTGAGACCCAGTACTTC.

V usage is TRBV7-8 and J usage is TRBJ2-7; 7 positions match TRBD1. Germline CDR1 SGHVS, CDR2 FQNEAQ. This CDR3 is 15 amino acids long. Germline trimming cut 2 bases from V and 2 bases from J; bases unmatched to any gene: 6. In DNA, the CDR3 is TGTGCCAGCAGCTTATCCGGGACAGCCGCCTACGAGCAGTACTTC. It encodes CASSLSGTAAYEQYF.

The chain uses TRBV4-1 and TRBJ1-3; 8 positions agree with TRBD1. Germline loops: CDR1 MGHRA, CDR2 YSYEKL. The CDR3 extends over 16 amino acids. V gave up 4 bases and J gave up 1 base; unmatched junction bases: 6. The CDR3: CASSLGQGGSGNTIYF. CDR3 bases: TGCGCCAGCAGCCTCGGACAGGGAGGTTCTGGAAACACCATATATTTT.

V usage is TRBV7-8 and J usage is TRBJ1-1; D is possibly TRBD1 (6 bases). V lost 4 bases to trimming and J lost 4 bases, with 13 bases between them. Germline values: CDR1 SGHVS, CDR2 FQNEAQ. The CDR3 length is 14 residues. The CDR3 is CASSSVTGSTEAFF. Written as DNA, the CDR3 is TGTGCCAGCAGCTCAGTAACAGGGAGCACTGAAGCTTTCTTT.

The chain links TRBV7-3 to TRBJ2-1, with D perhaps matching TRBD1 (6 bases). The CDR3 length is 14 residues. V dropped 4 bases and J dropped 12 bases, with 19 bases sitting between them. The germline V gene encodes CDR1 SGHTA and CDR2 FQGTGA. The CDR3 region is CASSSEPSDRMQFF. CDR3 sequence (DNA): TGTGCCAGCAGCTCCGAACCTTCGGACAGAATGCAGTTCTTC.